Following are 18 T cell receptor beta chains from one sample sequenced in a study of blood T cell repertoires in COVID-19. Repertoires were generated with immunoSEQ multiplex PCR, while TCRdb's copy carries only in-frame clones and drops some. Of around 170,000 clones listed, roughly 77% were seen once; the top ten hold roughly 10%. Sequencing was done on a sample of peripheral blood. The source of these receptors is a woman of 80 years or more with COVID-19, enrolled during active disease.

This clone was counted a single time. This chain joins TRBV5-6 and TRBJ1-1, with TRBD1 identical over 7 bases. With 1 base clipped from V and 11 bases from J, the junction kept 5 bases outside the gene matches. Germline values: CDR1 SGHDT, CDR2 YYEEEE. This CDR3 spans 12 amino acids. The CDR3 spells CASSLWDSAAFF. For the CDR3, the DNA is TGTGCCAGCAGCTTGTGGGACAGCGCGGCTTTCTTT.

The chain has TRBV3-1 (or the pseudogene TRBV3-2) and TRBJ1-2; 8 bases are shared with TRBD1. The V and J ends lost 0 bases and 2 bases, in that order; junction bases with no gene match: 11. Germline V gene sequence: CDR1 LGHDT, CDR2 YNNKEL (reference sequence). The CDR3 is made up of 18 amino acids. The CDR3 DNA is TGTGCCAGCAGCCAAGATCTTGGACAGGGTCCCCAAAACTATGGCTACACCTTC. Protein: CASSQDLGQGPQNYGYTF.

This chain connects TRBV10-3 to TRBJ1-2; D gene uncertain. The CDR3 extends over 17 amino acids. Germline CDR1 reads ENHRY; CDR2 reads SYGVKD. The germline V and J ends were trimmed by 6 bases and 4 bases, with 24 bases remaining between them. CDR3 sequence reads: CAISSKEDARTGYGYTF. The CDR3 region has the DNA TGTGCCATCAGCTCCAAGGAGGACGCTCGGACGGGCTATGGCTACACCTTC.

This chain uses TRBV5-1 with TRBJ1-1; the D is unclear. Trimming left V 7 bases short and J 4 bases short, with 11 bases between. In germline, CDR1 is SGHRS, CDR2 YFSETQ. CDR3 length: 12 residues. The CDR3 nucleotides read TGCGCCAGCTCCAGATCTGGCACTGAAGCTTTCTTT. Translated, it gives CASSRSGTEAFF.

V is TRBV18 and J is TRBJ2-1; 10 bases line up with TRBD2. This CDR3 is built from 16 residues. Per the germline V gene, CDR1 is KGHSH and CDR2 is LQKENI. V dropped 2 bases and J dropped 6; count of bases not matched to a gene: 7. The CDR3 region has the DNA TGTGCCAGCTCACCAGGCCTAGCGGGAGTAAGCAATGAGCAGTTCTTC. Its protein product is CASSPGLAGVSNEQFF.

The chain combines TRBV10-3 with TRBJ2-3, with D possibly matching TRBD1 (5 bases). This CDR3 spans 14 amino acids. The germline CDR1 and CDR2 sequences are ENHRY and SYGVKD. The V end was cut by 6 bases, the J end by 4 bases, with 14 bases between. In nucleotides, the CDR3 is TGTGCCATCAGCGCCCTGGGGCTAGCAGATACGCAGTATTTT. Translation gives CAISALGLADTQYF.

This chain connects TRBV9 to TRBJ1-2; unclear D gene. Germline CDR1 is SGDLS and CDR2 is YYNGEE. CDR3 length: 15 amino acids. Deletions cut 0 bases from V and 8 bases from J, with 17 bases between. The CDR3 protein is CASSVATGGFGGYTF. CDR3 DNA: TGTGCCAGCAGCGTAGCTACCGGAGGGTTCGGCGGCTACACCTTC.

The V gene is TRBV2, the J gene TRBJ2-7; 9 bases fit TRBD2. This CDR3 has 14 residues. V lost 7 bases, J lost 7 bases, and 11 bases stayed unmatched. The germline V gene encodes CDR1 SNHLY and CDR2 FYNNEI. The CDR3 coding sequence is TGTGCCAGCAACCTAATAGCGGGAGCAGGAGAGCAGTACTTC. Its protein product is CASNLIAGAGEQYF.

CDR3 region: CASSQMAGAGNTIYF. CDR3 DNA sequence: TGCGCCAGCAGCCAAATGGCAGGGGCTGGAAACACCATATATTTT. V and J are TRBV4-3 and TRBJ1-3; TRBD1 might be the D (6 bases). V lost 2 bases and J 2 bases, leaving 10 bases between the germline ends. The CDR3 is made up of 15 amino acids. CDR1 is LGHNA and CDR2 is YSLEER in the germline V gene.

This chain uses TRBV4-1 with TRBJ2-1; D is unresolved. The germline V and J ends were trimmed by 1 base and 2 bases, with 15 bases remaining between them. The CDR3 covers 17 residues. In germline, CDR1 is MGHRA, CDR2 YSYEKL. Here the CDR3 DNA reads TGCGCCAGCAGCCAAGGAGTCCCAAGACAAACCTACAATGAGCAGTTCTTC. Protein sequence: CASSQGVPRQTYNEQFF.

This clone was seen a handful of times. The rearrangement links TRBV27 to TRBJ2-3; 13 nucleotides line up with TRBD2. Losses at the gene ends were 6 bases for V and 1 base for J; bases not matched to a gene: 7. Germline V gives CDR1 MNHEY, CDR2 SMNVEV (reference sequence). The CDR3 totals 17 residues. The CDR3 reads CASRRRLAGGRTDTQYF. For the CDR3, the DNA is TGTGCCAGCAGGAGAAGACTAGCGGGGGGACGCACAGATACGCAGTATTTT.

The J gene is TRBJ2-7, the V gene TRBV5-4; 7 nucleotides match TRBD1. Germline loops: CDR1 SGHNT, CDR2 YYREEE (reference sequence). There are 14 residues in the CDR3. J gave up 6 bases and V 0 bases, and 6 bases lay outside the gene matches. The CDR3 DNA reads as TGTGCCAGCAGCTTGGCCTGGGGGACAGTCGAGCAGTACTTC. As protein: CASSLAWGTVEQYF.

This clone was counted only a few times. V usage is TRBV19 and J usage is TRBJ1-3, with a weak D call TRBD1 (6 bases). There are 18 residues in the CDR3. The V gene's germline CDR1 is LNHDA and CDR2 SQIVND (reference sequence). Deletions cut 4 bases from V and 0 bases from J, with 19 bases between. Here the CDR3 reads CASSTYGQHYFSGNTIYF. The CDR3 nucleotides read TGTGCCAGTAGTACCTATGGACAGCATTACTTCTCTGGAAACACCATATATTTT. Full variable domain (remainder filled in from reference TRBV19 and TRBJ1-3): DGGITQSPKYLFRKEGQNVTLSCEQNLNHDAMYWYRQDPGQGLRLIYYSQIVNDFQKGDIAEGYSVSREKKESFPLTVTSAQKNPTAFYLCASSTYGQHYFSGNTIYFGEGSWLTVV.

The CDR3 bases are TGTGCCAGCAGTTTGGGACAGGGGGGCGGCACAGATACGCAGTATTTT. The encoded protein is CASSLGQGGGTDTQYF. The chain joins TRBV6-6 to TRBJ2-3; 11 nucleotides agree with TRBD1. V gave up 4 bases and J gave up 1 base; unmatched junction bases: 4. The CDR3 spans 16 residues. Germline V CDR1 and CDR2: MNHNY, SVGAGI (reference sequence).

The V gene is TRBV6-6, the J gene TRBJ2-2; D is perhaps TRBD2 (5 bases). V lost 5 bases, J lost 1 base, and 23 bases lay in between. Per the germline V gene, CDR1 is MNHNY and CDR2 is SVGAGI (reference sequence). The CDR3 has 19 amino acids. The CDR3 sequence: CASSRELHLALLNTGELFF. As DNA, the CDR3 is TGTGCCAGCAGTCGCGAACTCCACCTAGCTCTTCTGAACACCGGGGAGCTGTTTTTT.

The genes are TRBV29-1 and TRBJ2-7, with TRBD2 as a possible D gene (6 bases). V shed 7 bases and J shed 4 bases, with 17 bases lying between them. Germline V gene lookup returns CDR1 SQVTM and CDR2 ANQGSEA. The CDR3 spans 13 residues. The CDR3 sequence: CSAGTFGDYEQYF. DNA for the CDR3: TGCAGCGCCGGGACTTTTGGAGATTACGAGCAGTACTTC.

The chain couples TRBV13 to TRBJ2-5; D perhaps matches TRBD1 (6 bases). Trimming removed 3 bases at V and 5 bases at J, with 16 bases between. This CDR3 contains 15 residues. From germline, CDR1 is PRHDT and CDR2 FYEKMQ (reference sequence). CDR3 DNA: TGTGCCAGCAGCTTTATGGGGGCCAGGCGGGAGACCCAGTACTTC. The encoded protein is CASSFMGARRETQYF.

This clone was detected once. The J gene is TRBJ2-1, the V gene TRBV7-9, with 7 nucleotides matching TRBD2. The CDR3 has 14 residues. The V gene end was trimmed by 1 base and the J gene end by 8 bases; junction bases not matched to a gene: 5. Looked up from germline, CDR1 is SEHNR and CDR2 is FQNEAQ (reference sequence). CDR3 loop: CASSLVAGVDEQFF. CDR3 nucleotide sequence: TGTGCCAGCAGCTTAGTGGCGGGAGTTGATGAGCAGTTCTTC.